This section outlines one T cell receptor (beta chain) sequence together with its context. Its target is not known. V trimming: 6 bases; J trimming: 2 bases; junction bases outside the gene matches: 8. Germline CDR1 DFQATT, CDR2 SNEGSKA (reference sequence). The CDR3 consists of 15 residues. TCRdb re-analysed the 5' RACE reads in MiXCR, keeping a single row per CDR3 protein. The sample lists about 470,000 distinct CDR3 sequences, 15% to 20% occurring once. This entry is derived from a study of T-cell memory formation after mild COVID-19. Study-wide findings and caveats: CM and EM subsets held most contracting CD4+ clones; EMRA held CD8+ ones. A subset of responding clones appeared in pre-infection memory, suggesting cross-reactive memory joined.

The chain carries TRBV20-1 and TRBJ2-4; 9 nucleotides agree with TRBD2. This TCR was sampled from an adult woman who had mild COVID-19 (a few samples of this study predate the infection). Cell type and time point are not known. Sequencing was done on a sample of PBMCs or a T cell subset sorted from them (not recorded which). The CDR3 bases are TGCAGTGCCGGCGGGCGGGGGGGCCCCAAAAACATTCAGTACTTC. This encodes CSAGGRGGPKNIQYF.